The 24 T cell receptor beta chains in this list originate from one sample, sequenced in a study of T cells after yellow fever vaccination. TCRdb itself ran the 5' RACE reads through MiXCR, one entry per CDR3 protein. The table includes more than 350,000 distinct CDR3 sequences, about 9.9% detected once. This specimen consisted of PBMCs, obtained on the day of the first yellow fever vaccination. The receptors derive from a man aged 18-30 years who received the YFV17D yellow fever vaccine.

The V call is TRBV9, the J call TRBJ2-1, with D tentatively TRBD1 or TRBD2 (5 bases each). The CDR3 is made up of 14 amino acids. Per germline, CDR1 SGDLS and CDR2 YYNGEE. The V end was cut by 0 bases, the J end by 8 bases, with 12 bases between. The CDR3 protein is CASSVVGARDEQFF. The DNA for the CDR3 is TGTGCCAGCAGCGTAGTCGGGGCGCGGGATGAGCAGTTCTTC.

This sequence joins TRBV7-3 and TRBJ2-1; D might be TRBD2 (6 bases). The CDR3 has 13 residues. The ends were cut back, 3 bases at V and 9 bases at J, with 12 bases in the middle. CDR1 is SGHTA and CDR2 is FQGTGA in the germline V gene. The CDR3 DNA reads as TGTGCCAGCAGCTTCGGAGGGGCGCGTGAGCAGTTCTTC. Translation: CASSFGGAREQFF.

The chain couples TRBV20-1 to TRBJ2-7; D call uncertain. Germline values: CDR1 DFQATT, CDR2 SNEGSKA (reference sequence). The CDR3 has 12 amino acids. V dropped 2 bases and J dropped 2 bases, with 7 bases sitting between them. The CDR3 sequence is CSARWTAYEQYF. The DNA for the CDR3 is TGCAGTGCTAGATGGACCGCCTACGAGCAGTACTTC.

This clonotype was found many times. The chain couples TRBV7-9 to TRBJ1-1; D is unclear. There are 14 residues in the CDR3. Trimming took 1 base from V and 0 from J, leaving 6 bases between them. Germline values: CDR1 SEHNR, CDR2 FQNEAQ (reference sequence). The CDR3 DNA reads TGTGCCAGCAGCTTAGGACGGCTGAACACTGAAGCTTTCTTT. This sequence encodes CASSLGRLNTEAFF.

The chain uses TRBV6-1 and TRBJ2-1, with D tentatively TRBD2 (6 bases). V shed 7 bases and J shed 4 bases, with 17 bases lying between them. This CDR3 has 15 residues. The V gene's germline CDR1 is MNHNS and CDR2 SASEGT. In nucleotides, the CDR3 is TGTGCCAGCACGGTGACGGACGGAGGGTACAATGAGCAGTTCTTC. Translated, it gives CASTVTDGGYNEQFF.

Only a few counts were recorded for this clonotype. The genes are TRBV18 and TRBJ1-5; maybe TRBD1 (6 bases). The CDR3 contains 15 residues. Germline V gene sequence: CDR1 KGHSH, CDR2 LQKENI. V lost 1 base, J lost 7 bases, and 14 bases lay in between. The CDR3, as DNA: TGTGCCAGCTCACCACATAACAGGGCGGGCCAGCCCCAGCATTTT. This translates into CASSPHNRAGQPQHF. Full variable domain (missing parts from reference TRBV18 and TRBJ1-5): NAGVMQNPRHLVRRRGQEARLRCSPMKGHSHVYWYRQLPEEGLKFMVYLQKENIIDESGMPKERFSAEFPKEGPSILRIQQVVRGDSAAYFCASSPHNRAGQPQHFGDGTRLSIL.

This clonotype was seen a few times. The gene calls are TRBV9 and TRBJ2-3; maybe TRBD1 (6 bases). CDR1 is SGDLS, CDR2 YYNGEE, per germline. Trimming shortened V by 4 bases and J by 0 bases, and 12 bases separated the two germline ends. This CDR3 has 15 residues. CDR3 DNA: TGTGCCAGCAGCCCCTGGGACATAAGCACAGATACGCAGTATTTT. Translation: CASSPWDISTDTQYF.

A few counts support this clonotype. The chain recombines TRBV11-3 with TRBJ2-2; D is possibly TRBD2 (6 bases). Germline lookup yields CDR1 SGHNT and CDR2 YENEEA. CDR3 length: 15 amino acids. The V gene lost 5 bases and the J gene lost 0 bases, with 10 bases spanning the gap. The chain's CDR3 is CASSRGYANTGELFF. The CDR3 DNA reads TGTGCCAGCAGCCGGGGGTACGCGAACACCGGGGAGCTGTTTTTT.

The rearrangement joins TRBV11-1 to TRBJ2-1, with 11 positions matching TRBD1. The CDR3 is made up of 13 amino acids. J was trimmed by 9 bases and V by 5 bases; bases with no gene match: 3. The germline V gene encodes CDR1 SGHAT and CDR2 FQDESV (reference sequence). CDR3 residues: CASSAGTGGEQFF. CDR3 sequence (DNA): TGTGCCAGCAGCGCCGGGACAGGGGGTGAGCAGTTCTTC.

This clonotype has only a few counts. CDR3 sequence (DNA): TGTGCCAGCAGTTTTCAGCCTAGTCAAGGCTACACCTTC. This codes for CASSFQPSQGYTF. This chain connects TRBV12-3 or TRBV12-4 to TRBJ1-2; D remains ambiguous. The CDR3 is 13 residues long. Between the trimmed V and J ends, which lost 3 bases and 8 bases, there was a span of 13 bases.

In this sample, this clonotype turned up many times. The chain uses TRBV12-3 or TRBV12-4 and TRBJ1-2, with D uncertain. CDR3 length equals 15 residues. The V end lost 3 bases, the J end lost 7 bases, and 18 bases lay between the germline ends. CDR3 amino acids: CASSFPGSEFPGYTF. CDR3 DNA sequence: TGTGCCAGCAGTTTCCCCGGATCCGAGTTCCCTGGCTACACCTTC.

The chain is built from TRBV7-9 and TRBJ2-4; D tentatively fits TRBD1 or TRBD2 (6 bases each). Germline V lookup: CDR1 SEHNR, CDR2 FQNEAQ (reference sequence). The V end lost 2 bases, the J end lost 3 bases, and 14 bases lay between the germline ends. This CDR3 comprises 16 residues. CDR3 coding DNA: TGTGCCAGCAGCTTAAATTCAGGGGAGGTCAAAAACATTCAGTACTTC. Encoded protein: CASSLNSGEVKNIQYF.

This clonotype was counted only a few times. This chain links TRBV20-1 with TRBJ2-2, with a possible D match to TRBD1 (6 bases). Per the germline V gene, CDR1 is DFQATT and CDR2 is SNEGSKA (reference sequence). The CDR3 has 13 amino acids. V lost 4 bases, J lost 1 base, and 7 bases lay in between. The CDR3 DNA sequence: TGCAGTGCTATGGGACAGAACACCGGGGAGCTGTTTTTT. The encoded protein is CSAMGQNTGELFF.

The chain links TRBV24-1 to TRBJ2-1; no clear D gene. The length of the CDR3 is 13 residues. The germline V gene has CDR1 KGHDR and CDR2 SFDVKD. V was pared by 2 bases and J by 9 bases, with 10 bases between. The DNA for the CDR3 is TGTGCCACCAGTGATTCCCCTTGGCGTGAGCAGTTCTTC. This codes for CATSDSPWREQFF.

The V and J genes are TRBV19 and TRBJ1-2; no clear D. Deletions cut 1 base from V and 6 bases from J, with 12 bases between. Germline V gives CDR1 LNHDA, CDR2 SQIVND (reference sequence). The CDR3 length is 14 residues. The DNA of the CDR3 is TGTGCCAGTAGTATAGCGGCACACACTGATGGCTACACCTTC. It yields the protein CASSIAAHTDGYTF.

V usage is TRBV20-1 and J usage is TRBJ2-5; 11 nucleotides line up with TRBD2. This CDR3 contains 14 residues. The trim removed 2 bases at V and 3 bases at J, leaving 2 bases unmatched. Germline V CDR1 and CDR2: DFQATT, SNEGSKA (reference sequence). Here the CDR3 DNA reads TGCAGTGCTAGACTAGCGGGGGGCGAAGAGACCCAGTACTTC. Protein sequence: CSARLAGGEETQYF.

This clonotype was seen a handful of times. The V and J genes are TRBV11-2 and TRBJ2-2; 7 nucleotides line up with TRBD2. Looked up from germline, CDR1 is SGHAT and CDR2 is FQNNGV. CDR3 length: 15 residues. J lost 4 bases, V lost 2 bases, and 4 bases had no gene match. The CDR3 loop reads CASSLWSGATGELFF. Here the CDR3 DNA reads TGTGCCAGCAGCTTATGGAGCGGGGCCACCGGGGAGCTGTTTTTT.

The chain has TRBV4-1 and TRBJ2-7, with TRBD1 matching 10 bases. Per the germline V gene, CDR1 is MGHRA and CDR2 is YSYEKL. Unmatched junction bases numbered 3, after V lost 4 bases and J lost 6 bases. The CDR3 extends over 13 amino acids. The CDR3 here is CASSPRTGGEQYV. CDR3 nucleotides: TGCGCCAGCAGCCCCAGGACAGGGGGCGAGCAGTACGTC.

V and J are TRBV20-1 and TRBJ2-3; maybe TRBD2 (5 bases). CDR3 length: 13 amino acids. The V gene's germline CDR1 is DFQATT and CDR2 SNEGSKA (reference sequence). V lost 1 base to trimming and J lost 3 bases, with 8 bases between them. CDR3 amino acids: CSARGGLTDTQYF. The CDR3 DNA sequence: TGCAGTGCTAGAGGAGGGTTGACAGATACGCAGTATTTT.

This clonotype was counted many times. The rearrangement uses TRBV4-2 and TRBJ1-5; maybe TRBD1 (5 bases). Germline V gene data show CDR1 as LGHNA and CDR2 as YNFKEQ. Trimming removed 4 bases from V and 5 bases from J, with 9 bases in between. The CDR3 is made up of 13 amino acids. The CDR3 here is CASSPLGDQPQHF. The CDR3 DNA sequence: TGTGCCAGCAGCCCACTAGGGGATCAGCCCCAGCATTTT.

The chain carries TRBV9 and TRBJ2-3; TRBD1 matches 7 bases. The ends lost 4 bases at V and 4 bases at J; junction bases unmatched: 9. There are 15 residues in the CDR3. Per germline, CDR1 SGDLS and CDR2 YYNGEE. The CDR3, as DNA: TGTGCCAGCAGCCCCAGGGGGTTGGCCCCAGATACGCAGTATTTT. As protein: CASSPRGLAPDTQYF.

The rearrangement joins TRBV6-2 or TRBV6-3 to TRBJ2-1; 9 positions agree with TRBD2. CDR1 and CDR2 from the germline V gene are MNHEY and SVGEGT. The CDR3 has 15 amino acids. Germline trimming cut 2 bases from V and 7 bases from J; bases unmatched to any gene: 6. The CDR3 here is CASSYDGGGGNEQFF. CDR3 nucleotide sequence: TGTGCCAGCAGTTACGACGGCGGGGGGGGGAATGAGCAGTTCTTC.

The genes are TRBV3-1 and TRBJ2-3; TRBD2 matches at 9 bases. Germline V gene data show CDR1 as LGHDT and CDR2 as YNNKEL (reference sequence). This CDR3 spans 14 amino acids. The J segment lost 4 bases and the V segment lost 4 bases, leaving 3 bases of the junction unmatched. The CDR3 coding sequence is TGTGCCAGCAGCCTAGCGGGGGCCCCAGATACGCAGTATTTT. This encodes CASSLAGAPDTQYF.

The chain carries TRBV7-3 and TRBJ2-7, with 7 bases fitting TRBD2. The V and J ends lost 0 bases and 2 bases, in that order; junction bases with no gene match: 1. Germline V lookup: CDR1 SGHTA, CDR2 FQGTGA. The CDR3 covers 14 residues. This CDR3 reads CASSLTAGPYEQYF. For the CDR3, the DNA is TGTGCCAGCAGCTTAACAGCGGGGCCCTACGAGCAGTACTTC.